The 28 T cell receptor beta chains reported below all come from one sample, sequenced in a study of technical replicates of blood from a handful of donors. Clones were read by immunoSEQ multiplex PCR, and TCRdb kept only the in-frame ones, dropping some. The sample carries about 93,000 clones, nearly 97% recorded once. The source material was T cells isolated from PBMCs. These TCRs come from a human donor in good health.

This chain connects TRBV5-8 to TRBJ2-7, with TRBD1 matching 9 bases. The CDR3 consists of 15 residues. Per germline, CDR1 SGHTS and CDR2 YDEGEE. With 0 bases clipped from V and 5 bases from J, the junction kept 6 bases outside the gene matches. Written as DNA, the CDR3 is TGTGCCAGCAGCTTGGAGACAGGGGGTGGCAACGAGCAGTACTTC. Translation: CASSLETGGGNEQYF.

This chain connects TRBV7-9 to TRBJ2-7, with D perhaps matching TRBD1 (8 bases). The CDR3 runs 17 residues. Between the trimmed V and J ends, which lost 1 base and 4 bases, there was a span of 20 bases. Per germline, CDR1 SEHNR and CDR2 FQNEAQ (reference sequence). The CDR3, as DNA: TGTGCCAGCAGCTTAGTAATGGGGGGGACAGGAGATTACGAGCAGTACTTC. Its translation: CASSLVMGGTGDYEQYF.

The chain joins TRBV7-9 to TRBJ1-1; D gene ambiguous. The germline V gene has CDR1 SEHNR and CDR2 FQNEAQ (reference sequence). The CDR3 runs to 14 residues. V was cut by 1 base and J by 11 bases, with 17 bases left in between. The CDR3 reads CASSLETIAEPAFF. In DNA, the CDR3 is TGTGCCAGCAGCTTAGAAACCATCGCAGAACCGGCTTTCTTT. Filled out from reference TRBV7-9 and TRBJ1-1, the complete variable domain reads DTGVSQNPRHKITKRGQNVTFRCDPISEHNRLYWYRQTLGQGPEFLTYFQNEAQLEKSRLLSDRFSAERPKGSFSTLEIQRTEQGDSAMYLCASSLETIAEPAFFGQGTRLTVV.

This clone was detected only a few times. The chain links TRBV19 to TRBJ1-2, with D perhaps matching TRBD1 (6 bases). This CDR3 is 13 amino acids long. Germline V gene sequence: CDR1 LNHDA, CDR2 SQIVND (reference sequence). Trimming stripped 10 bases from V and 8 bases from J, with 20 bases between. Here the CDR3 DNA reads TGTGCCACCACGGACAGATGGGTTGTCGGCTACACCTTC. Translated, it gives CATTDRWVVGYTF.

A single count supports this clone. This chain's CDR3 is CASSLSFPGTRHYEQYF. CDR3 DNA: TGTGCCAGCAGTTTATCGTTTCCCGGGACTAGGCACTACGAGCAGTACTTC. The chain has TRBV27 and TRBJ2-7; 8 nucleotides align to TRBD2. V lost 0 bases to trimming and J lost 3 bases; unmatched junction nucleotides: 10. Per the germline V gene, CDR1 is MNHEY and CDR2 is SMNVEV (reference sequence). This CDR3 spans 17 amino acids.

Written as DNA, the CDR3 is TGTGCCAGCAGCGCTAGGACAGGGGTGGACACTGAAGCTTTCTTT. Protein sequence: CASSARTGVDTEAFF. The J gene is TRBJ1-1, the V gene TRBV9; 9 positions agree with TRBD1. Germline values: CDR1 SGDLS, CDR2 YYNGEE. This CDR3 contains 15 residues. Losses at the gene ends were 3 bases for V and 3 bases for J; bases not matched to a gene: 6.

The chain couples TRBV11-2 to TRBJ2-2; 16 bases align to TRBD2. This CDR3 comprises 17 residues. V was clipped by 6 bases and J by 6 bases; unmatched bases: 7. In germline, CDR1 is SGHAT, CDR2 FQNNGV. CDR3 coding DNA: TGTGCCAGCAGGTCGGGACTAGCGGGAGGGCCGCCCGGGGAGCTGTTTTTT. This codes for CASRSGLAGGPPGELFF.

The CDR3 loop reads CASSQGERESVEQYF. The CDR3, as DNA: TGCGCCAGCAGCCAGGGTGAACGGGAGAGTGTGGAGCAGTACTTC. The V and J genes are TRBV4-1 and TRBJ2-7; possibly TRBD2 for D (6 bases). The germline V gene has CDR1 MGHRA and CDR2 YSYEKL. V shed 3 bases and J shed 7 bases, with 19 bases lying between them. This CDR3 has 15 residues.

This chain uses TRBV28 with TRBJ1-5; D is perhaps TRBD1 (5 bases). The CDR3 has 13 residues. The germline gives CDR1 MDHEN, CDR2 SYDVKM. The germline V and J ends were trimmed by 7 bases and 7 bases, with 14 bases remaining between them. The CDR3 nucleotides read TGTGCCAGCACCTGGTTACAGGAACAGCCCCAGCATTTT. Protein: CASTWLQEQPQHF.

The chain is built from TRBV4-1 and TRBJ2-3; 12 bases match TRBD2. V trimming: 2 bases; J trimming: 2 bases; junction bases outside the gene matches: 2. Looked up from germline, CDR1 is MGHRA and CDR2 is YSYEKL. The CDR3 covers 16 residues. CDR3 amino acids: CASSQRLAGATDTQYF. For the CDR3, the DNA is TGCGCCAGCAGCCAACGACTAGCGGGGGCCACAGATACGCAGTATTTT.

This chain joins TRBV14 and TRBJ2-7, with D possibly matching TRBD2 (5 bases). The CDR3 totals 12 residues. Trimming shortened V by 1 base and J by 4 bases, and 5 bases separated the two germline ends. Germline CDR1 reads SGHDN; CDR2 reads FVKESK. CDR3 DNA sequence: TGTGCCAGCAGCCAAGGAGGGTACGAGCAGTACTTC. Amino acid sequence: CASSQGGYEQYF.

The CDR3: CASRNLPATNTEAFF. The CDR3 DNA is TGTGCCAGCAGAAATCTACCCGCAACGAACACTGAAGCTTTCTTT. The chain links TRBV27 to TRBJ1-1; D gene ambiguous. CDR3 length equals 15 residues. Germline CDR1 reads MNHEY; CDR2 reads SMNVEV (reference sequence). Trimming left V 6 bases short and J 1 base short, with 15 bases between.

The rearrangement uses TRBV19 and TRBJ1-4, with D hard to call. The V gene's germline CDR1 is LNHDA and CDR2 SQIVND (reference sequence). Trimming removed 6 bases from V and 6 bases from J, with 5 bases in between. CDR3 length: 11 amino acids. CDR3 region: CASRSDEKLFF. CDR3 bases: TGTGCCAGTAGATCCGATGAAAAACTGTTTTTT. The full variable domain, completed using reference TRBV19 and TRBJ1-4, is DGGITQSPKYLFRKEGQNVTLSCEQNLNHDAMYWYRQDPGQGLRLIYYSQIVNDFQKGDIAEGYSVSREKKESFPLTVTSAQKNPTAFYLCASRSDEKLFFGSGTQLSVL.

The genes are TRBV2 and TRBJ2-3; maybe TRBD1 (6 bases). The germline V gene has CDR1 SNHLY and CDR2 FYNNEI. Trimming pared 2 bases from V and 0 bases from J, leaving 12 bases between. CDR3 length equals 16 residues. CDR3 region: CASSELTGTSTDTQYF. In DNA form, the CDR3 reads TGTGCCAGCAGTGAATTAACGGGGACAAGCACAGATACGCAGTATTTT.

The rearrangement uses TRBV9 and TRBJ2-7; TRBD1 matches at 8 bases. Germline V lookup: CDR1 SGDLS, CDR2 YYNGEE. The CDR3 consists of 14 residues. V was pared by 0 bases and J by 3 bases, with 2 bases of the junction left unmatched. CDR3 protein: CASSVGRGLYEQYF. As DNA, the CDR3 is TGTGCCAGCAGCGTAGGCAGGGGGCTCTACGAGCAGTACTTC. Full variable domain (remainder filled in from reference TRBV9 and TRBJ2-7): DSGVTQTPKHLITATGQRVTLRCSPRSGDLSVYWYQQSLDQGLQFLIQYYNGEERAKGNILERFSAQQFPDLHSELNLSSLELGDSALYFCASSVGRGLYEQYFGPGTRLTVT.

V and J are TRBV4-1 and TRBJ1-3; TRBD1 matches at 7 bases. V trimming: 5 bases; J trimming: 0 bases; junction bases outside the gene matches: 7. Germline V CDR1 and CDR2: MGHRA, YSYEKL. The CDR3 contains 16 residues. CDR3 amino acids: CASSTTGVPSGNTIYF. The CDR3 nucleotides read TGCGCCAGCAGCACAACAGGGGTCCCCTCTGGAAACACCATATATTTT.

J is TRBJ1-3 and V is TRBV5-4; D unclear. Trimming removed 5 bases from V and 0 bases from J, with 21 bases in between. Germline CDR1 SGHNT, CDR2 YYREEE (reference sequence). The CDR3 has 18 residues. This CDR3 reads CASSLGAPAPHSGNTIYF. The CDR3 DNA follows: TGTGCCAGCAGTCTTGGAGCCCCGGCACCCCACTCTGGAAACACCATATATTTT.

The rearrangement joins TRBV5-1 to TRBJ2-7, with 8 bases aligning to TRBD2. The CDR3 extends over 14 amino acids. Germline values: CDR1 SGHRS, CDR2 YFSETQ. Germline trimming cut 5 bases from V and 3 bases from J; bases unmatched to any gene: 7. CDR3 DNA: TGCGCCAGCAGGCTGGATAGCGGGAACTACGAGCAGTACTTC. It is translated as CASRLDSGNYEQYF.

This clone occurred once. J is TRBJ2-3 and V is TRBV4-2; a possible D gene is TRBD2 (6 bases). Trimming stripped 1 base from V and 0 bases from J, with 14 bases between. The CDR3 runs 17 residues. Germline CDR1 LGHNA, CDR2 YNFKEQ. The CDR3 DNA follows: TGTGCCAGCAGCCAAGTTCGGCTAGCGATAAGCACAGATACGCAGTATTTT. Its protein is CASSQVRLAISTDTQYF.

This CDR3 is CASSLGKGTGNYGYTF. In DNA, the CDR3 is TGTGCCAGCAGCTTGGGGAAAGGGACAGGGAACTATGGCTACACCTTC. The chain recombines TRBV11-2 with TRBJ1-2; 9 bases are shared with TRBD1. The CDR3 covers 16 residues. V lost 3 bases and J lost 2; bases outside the gene matches: 7. Germline CDR1 is SGHAT and CDR2 is FQNNGV.

The chain recombines TRBV6-5 with TRBJ2-3, with 15 bases aligning to TRBD2. J was trimmed by 9 bases and V by 4 bases; bases with no gene match: 5. Germline CDR1 is MNHEY and CDR2 is SVGAGI. This CDR3 has 15 residues. CDR3 in amino acids: CASSWTSGRVNTQYF. The CDR3 nucleotides are TGTGCCAGCAGTTGGACTAGCGGGAGGGTAAACACGCAGTATTTT.

V and J are TRBV2 and TRBJ2-7, with 8 bases fitting TRBD2. Germline values: CDR1 SNHLY, CDR2 FYNNEI. With 8 bases clipped from V and 6 bases from J, the junction kept 9 bases outside the gene matches. The CDR3 totals 13 residues. The CDR3 reads CASVSERGSEQYF. Written as DNA, the CDR3 is TGTGCCAGCGTCTCAGAGCGGGGGTCCGAGCAGTACTTC.

This clone has just one count. The J gene is TRBJ2-2, the V gene TRBV6-5; D gene ambiguous. This CDR3 has 16 residues. Germline assignment: CDR1 MNHEY and CDR2 SVGAGI. Deletions cut 0 bases from V and 4 bases from J, with 12 bases between. CDR3 DNA: TGTGCCAGCAGTTACTCTGGGCAGCTCCGCACCGGGGAGCTGTTTTTT. This sequence encodes CASSYSGQLRTGELFF.

The CDR3 loop reads CASSQEGTVGSGANVLTF. The CDR3 DNA is TGTGCCAGCAGCCAAGAAGGGACAGTAGGATCCGGGGCCAACGTCCTGACTTTC. V and J are TRBV4-2 and TRBJ2-6; TRBD1 matches at 7 bases. This CDR3 spans 18 amino acids. Germline CDR1 reads LGHNA; CDR2 reads YNFKEQ. J lost 4 bases, V lost 0 bases, and 9 bases had no gene match.

The rearrangement links TRBV5-1 to TRBJ1-5; D remains ambiguous. Germline V lookup: CDR1 SGHRS, CDR2 YFSETQ. The CDR3 length is 16 residues. V was trimmed by 0 bases and J by 0 bases, leaving 10 bases between them. The CDR3 loop is CASSLGEGGSNQPQHF. The CDR3 region has the DNA TGCGCCAGCAGCTTGGGGGAGGGAGGTAGCAATCAGCCCCAGCATTTT.

V usage is TRBV4-1 and J usage is TRBJ2-7, with 11 bases matching TRBD2. This CDR3 comprises 17 residues. In germline, CDR1 is MGHRA, CDR2 YSYEKL. Trimming at V came to 0 bases and at J to 3 bases, leaving 7 bases not matched to a gene. The CDR3 nucleotides are TGCGCCAGCAGCCAAGAGGAAACTAGCGGGGGTTTCTACGAGCAGTACTTC. Amino acids: CASSQEETSGGFYEQYF.

The rearrangement uses TRBV9 and TRBJ2-3, with D possibly matching TRBD2 (6 bases). This CDR3 has 16 amino acids. V was pared by 4 bases and J by 0 bases, with 15 bases between. Germline V lookup: CDR1 SGDLS, CDR2 YYNGEE. The CDR3: CASSQTRVSSTDTQYF. The CDR3 DNA reads TGTGCCAGCAGCCAGACTAGGGTGTCTAGCACAGATACGCAGTATTTT.

The rearrangement links TRBV28 to TRBJ1-4, with unresolved D. Trimming removed 3 bases at V and 6 bases at J, with 23 bases between. Looked up from germline, CDR1 is MDHEN and CDR2 is SYDVKM. This CDR3 has 18 residues. CDR3 residues: CASSFLAGLRASHEKLFF. Here the CDR3 DNA reads TGTGCCAGCAGTTTTTTGGCCGGTCTGAGGGCCTCTCATGAAAAACTGTTTTTT.